This section outlines one TCR beta chain sequence together with its context. The CDR3 runs 13 residues. The V gene lost 5 bases and the J gene lost 1 base, with 8 bases spanning the gap. The data stem from a study of blood T cell repertoires in COVID-19. Data came from immunoSEQ multiplex PCR; TCRdb stores just in-frame clones and leaves some out. This table has some 200,000 clones, 80% to 90% appearing once. Self-reported history from a screening survey and questionnaire set each donor's cohort. Cohort 3 donors were reported recovered after two negative PCRs, clearance, or symptom resolution. Sequenced material: PBMCs or T cells enriched from blood (not recorded which). The rearrangement uses TRBV12-3 or TRBV12-4 and TRBJ1-2; D not resolved. The clonotype was recovered from a man aged 35-49 years who had recovered from COVID-19. CDR3 coding DNA: TGTGCCAGCAGTCCGAGGGATAACTATGGCTACACCTTC. Translation gives CASSPRDNYGYTF.